Described below is a single T cell receptor beta chain sequence and its context. This entry is derived from a study of Ad26.COV2.S vaccination and SARS-CoV-2 variants. The table came from immunoSEQ multiplex PCR; TCRdb's copy has only in-frame clones and leaves some out. The sample shows about 250,000 clones, 87% of them seen only once. V lost 1 base and J lost 4, with 8 bases in between. Germline lookup yields CDR1 SGHRS and CDR2 YFSETQ. The length of the CDR3 is 13 residues. As for treatment: 15 to 20 received Ad26.COV2.S at low or high dose, single or two shots; about 5 received placebo; per-sample allocation not given. Samples came from day 63 after the first vaccine or placebo injection.

Material: peripheral blood, obtained in a trial of Ad26.COV2.S vaccine versus placebo. The source of this sequence is a person aged 18-60 years who received the Ad26.COV2.S COVID-19 vaccine or a placebo. This chain connects TRBV5-1 to TRBJ2-5; D is unresolved. The CDR3, as DNA: TGCGCCAGCAGCTTGTCTTCTGGAGAGACCCAGTACTTC. Protein: CASSLSSGETQYF.